The text below deals with one T cell receptor (beta chain). V gave up 6 bases and J gave up 5 bases; unmatched junction bases: 16. The germline V gene encodes CDR1 MRHNA and CDR2 SNTAGT. The CDR3 spans 17 residues. This sample is part of a study of blood T cell repertoires in COVID-19. Study details: Donors in the United States, Italy and Spain gave samples during acute or convalescent COVID-19.

Clones were sequenced by immunoSEQ multiplex PCR, and TCRdb holds only the in-frame ones, with some missing. The repertoire consists of under 250,000 clones, with around 82% occurring once and the leading ten covering around 3.3%. The receptor's source is a woman of 80 years or more with acute or convalescent COVID-19. This chain uses TRBV6-4 with TRBJ2-7; 10 positions match TRBD1. The sequenced sample consisted of peripheral blood. The CDR3: CASSQLLRDRGRDEQYF. Here the CDR3 DNA reads TGTGCCAGCAGCCAATTGCTCCGGGACAGGGGAAGAGACGAGCAGTACTTC.